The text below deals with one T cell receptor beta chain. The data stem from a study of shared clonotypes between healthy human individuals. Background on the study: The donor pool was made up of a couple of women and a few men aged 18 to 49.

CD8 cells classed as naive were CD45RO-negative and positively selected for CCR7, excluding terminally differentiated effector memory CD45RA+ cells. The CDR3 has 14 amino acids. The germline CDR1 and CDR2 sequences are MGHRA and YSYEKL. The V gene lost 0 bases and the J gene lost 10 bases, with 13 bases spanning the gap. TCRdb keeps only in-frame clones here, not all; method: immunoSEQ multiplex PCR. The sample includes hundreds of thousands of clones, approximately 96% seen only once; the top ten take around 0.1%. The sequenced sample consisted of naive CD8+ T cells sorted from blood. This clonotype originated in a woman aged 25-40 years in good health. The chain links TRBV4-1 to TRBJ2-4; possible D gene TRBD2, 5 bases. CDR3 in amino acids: CASSQDVEVGIQYF. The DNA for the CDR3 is TGCGCCAGCAGCCAAGATGTGGAGGTAGGGATTCAGTACTTC.